Presented here are 21 T cell receptor beta chains from one specimen sequenced in a study of T-cell memory formation after mild COVID-19. TCRdb reanalysed the 5' RACE reads using MiXCR and keeps one entry per CDR3 protein. Found here are approximately 7,400 distinct CDR3 sequences, approximately 33% of them singletons; the top ten hold around 55%. Sample: PBMCs or a T cell subset sorted from them (not recorded which). The receptors were gathered from an adult woman who had mild COVID-19 (a few samples of this study predate the infection). Cell type and time point are not known.

This clonotype was detected many times. The chain links TRBV30 to TRBJ2-3, with 7 bases fitting TRBD2. Germline loops: CDR1 GTSNPN, CDR2 SVGIG (reference sequence). The CDR3 totals 15 residues. V lost 3 bases, J lost 4 bases, and 10 bases stayed unmatched. The CDR3 bases are TGTGCCTGGAGCGGCGGCGGGGGAGTGGCAGATACGCAGTATTTT. It translates to CAWSGGGGVADTQYF.

In this sample, this clonotype is medium-sized. The V and J genes are TRBV7-9 and TRBJ2-7; 8 positions match TRBD2. Germline CDR1 reads SEHNR; CDR2 reads FQNEAQ (reference sequence). CDR3 length: 17 residues. V lost 1 base and J lost 4; bases outside the gene matches: 12. This CDR3 reads CASSLGEREPLFYEQYF. The CDR3 bases are TGTGCCAGCAGCTTAGGCGAGCGGGAGCCTCTATTTTACGAGCAGTACTTC.

This chain joins TRBV11-2 and TRBJ2-6; either TRBD1 or TRBD2 may supply D (5 bases each). Germline V lookup: CDR1 SGHAT, CDR2 FQNNGV. This CDR3 is 14 amino acids long. V was trimmed by 0 bases and J by 15 bases, leaving 15 bases between them. CDR3 protein: CASSLDRDGTALTF. CDR3 bases: TGTGCCAGCAGCTTAGACCGGGACGGAACTGCCCTGACTTTC.

This clonotype was picked up many times. The chain has TRBV5-6 and TRBJ2-5; no firm D call. V gave up 0 bases and J gave up 1 base, with 10 bases separating them. Germline V gene lookup returns CDR1 SGHDT and CDR2 YYEEEE. The CDR3 is 15 residues long. The CDR3 DNA follows: TGTGCCAGCAGCTTGGGCACGGAAAGCCAAGAGACCCAGTACTTC. Amino acid sequence: CASSLGTESQETQYF.

This clonotype was seen only once. The chain joins TRBV15 to TRBJ2-3; 7 bases fit TRBD2. Trimming cost V 3 bases and J 5 bases; bases outside gene matches: 11. This CDR3 has 16 amino acids. From germline, CDR1 is LNHNV and CDR2 YYDKDF (reference sequence). The CDR3 DNA reads TGTGCCACCAGCAGGGGCTCTAGCGGAGTGGGAGATACGCAGTATTTT. The encoded protein is CATSRGSSGVGDTQYF.

This clonotype was detected only a few times. The J gene is TRBJ2-1, the V gene TRBV7-2, with D possibly being TRBD1 or TRBD2 (5 bases each). CDR1 is SGHTA, CDR2 FQGNSA, per germline. V lost 1 base and J 2 bases, leaving 12 bases between the germline ends. The CDR3 runs to 16 residues. The chain's CDR3 is CASSLGGEGPYNEQFF. CDR3 bases: TGTGCCAGCAGCTTAGGAGGGGAAGGACCCTACAATGAGCAGTTCTTC.

Ten or more counts support this clonotype. The chain recombines TRBV12-3 or TRBV12-4 with TRBJ2-2, with D possibly matching TRBD2 (6 bases). The CDR3 is made up of 15 amino acids. With 1 base removed from V and 5 bases from J, the gap between germline ends came to 11 bases. CDR3 loop: CASSLGLAYTGELFF. CDR3 DNA sequence: TGTGCCAGCAGTTTAGGGCTAGCGTATACCGGGGAGCTGTTTTTT.

This clonotype appeared many times. The V gene is TRBV20-1, the J gene TRBJ2-3; 8 bases fit TRBD1. After removal of 5 bases from V and 4 bases from J, the junction contained 8 bases not matched to a gene. The CDR3 sequence is 14 residues long. Germline assignment: CDR1 DFQATT and CDR2 SNEGSKA (reference sequence). CDR3 sequence (DNA): TGCAGTGCTCCCCGAGACAGGGGTGCAGATACGCAGTATTTT. This encodes CSAPRDRGADTQYF.

The V call is TRBV18, the J call TRBJ2-1, with 7 bases matching TRBD1. The trim removed 3 bases at V and 0 bases at J, leaving 5 bases unmatched. Germline CDR1 is KGHSH and CDR2 is LQKENI. The length of the CDR3 is 16 residues. CDR3 DNA sequence: TGTGCCAGCTCACCCAGGGGACAGAGCTCCTACAATGAGCAGTTCTTC. Protein sequence: CASSPRGQSSYNEQFF. Supplemented by reference TRBV18 and TRBJ2-1, the full variable domain reads NAGVMQNPRHLVRRRGQEARLRCSPMKGHSHVYWYRQLPEEGLKFMVYLQKENIIDESGMPKERFSAEFPKEGPSILRIQQVVRGDSAAYFCASSPRGQSSYNEQFFGPGTRLTVL.

This clonotype was counted ten times or more. This chain links TRBV7-9 with TRBJ2-7; D not certain. The ends were cut back, 1 base at V and 3 bases at J, with 7 bases in the middle. The CDR3 is 13 residues long. Looked up from germline, CDR1 is SEHNR and CDR2 is FQNEAQ (reference sequence). The CDR3 DNA is TGTGCCAGCAGCTTAGTGACCAACTACGAGCAGTACTTC. As protein: CASSLVTNYEQYF.

This clonotype is termed large. The chain recombines TRBV30 with TRBJ1-4; D is unresolved. Between the trimmed V and J ends, which lost 0 bases and 8 bases, there was a span of 19 bases. This CDR3 is built from 16 residues. CDR1 GTSNPN and CDR2 SVGIG come from the germline V gene (reference sequence). DNA of the CDR3: TGTGCCTGGAGTGTACCCATGGATCTTTCGGGCGAAAAACTGTTTTTT. Translating it yields CAWSVPMDLSGEKLFF.

In this sample, this clonotype turned up many times. DNA of the CDR3: TGTGCCAGTAGTATAGATCGAAATGAGCAGTTCTTC. The encoded protein is CASSIDRNEQFF. V gene TRBV19 combines with J gene TRBJ2-1; D ambiguous. The CDR3 has 12 amino acids. Germline V gene lookup returns CDR1 LNHDA and CDR2 SQIVND (reference sequence). V was pared by 0 bases and J by 7 bases, with 4 bases between.

At least ten counts were recorded for this clonotype. The gene calls are TRBV19 and TRBJ2-5; D is possibly TRBD1 (6 bases). The germline gives CDR1 LNHDA, CDR2 SQIVND (reference sequence). V gave up 3 bases and J gave up 2 bases, with 10 bases separating them. The CDR3 is 14 amino acids. The CDR3 nucleotides are TGTGCCAGTAGTATCTTCGGACAGCAAGAGACCCAGTACTTC. This translates into CASSIFGQQETQYF.

CDR3 DNA: TGTGCCAGCAGTTTAGGACTCTCCGGGGAGACCCAGTACTTC. It codes for CASSLGLSGETQYF. This chain uses TRBV12-3 or TRBV12-4 with TRBJ2-5; D is unresolved. The CDR3 is made up of 14 amino acids. V was pared by 1 base and J by 5 bases, with 11 bases between.

This CDR3 is CSASDLVTDTQYF. DNA of the CDR3: TGCAGTGCTAGTGATCTAGTCACAGATACGCAGTATTTT. The V gene is TRBV20-1, the J gene TRBJ2-3; no firm D call. The germline V gene has CDR1 DFQATT and CDR2 SNEGSKA (reference sequence). The germline V and J ends were trimmed by 3 bases and 2 bases, with 9 bases remaining between them. The CDR3 is 13 residues long.

The rearrangement uses TRBV7-9 and TRBJ1-3; D remains unclear. The germline CDR1 and CDR2 sequences are SEHNR and FQNEAQ (reference sequence). The CDR3 loop spans 12 amino acids. V gave up 4 bases and J gave up 4 bases, with 5 bases separating them. The CDR3: CASSYQGNTIYF. The CDR3 DNA follows: TGTGCCAGCAGCTATCAGGGAAACACCATATATTTT.

This clonotype showed up many times. The chain has TRBV19 and TRBJ2-7; D is undetermined. V lost 7 bases to trimming and J lost 0 bases, with 13 bases between them. From germline, CDR1 is LNHDA and CDR2 SQIVND (reference sequence). The CDR3 length is 14 residues. CDR3 nucleotide sequence: TGTGCCAGTACCCCGGGCCCCCTCTCCTACGAGCAGTACTTC. Its protein is CASTPGPLSYEQYF.

The gene calls are TRBV7-2 and TRBJ2-3, with D uncertain. Trimming took 1 base from V and 0 from J, leaving 8 bases between them. The CDR3 is 15 amino acids. Germline V lookup: CDR1 SGHTA, CDR2 FQGNSA. CDR3: CASSLDFSSTDTQYF. CDR3 DNA sequence: TGTGCCAGCAGCTTAGATTTCAGTAGCACAGATACGCAGTATTTT. Combining the CDR3 with reference TRBV7-2 and TRBJ2-3 gives the whole variable domain GAGVSQSPSNKVTEKGKDVELRCDPISGHTALYWYRQSLGQGLEFLIYFQGNSAPDKSGLPSDRFSAERTGGSVSTLTIQRTQQEDSAVYLCASSLDFSSTDTQYFGPGTRLTVL.

This clonotype was observed many times. The rearrangement links TRBV7-8 to TRBJ1-6, with D uncertain. CDR1 and CDR2 (germline): SGHVS, FQNEAQ. The CDR3 has 14 amino acids. V was clipped by 5 bases and J by 10 bases, with 15 bases between them. The CDR3 spells CASSPMSSRSPLHF. The CDR3 DNA is TGTGCCAGCAGCCCGATGTCGTCTCGGTCACCCCTCCACTTT.

This clonotype came up once. The rearrangement joins TRBV6-4 to TRBJ2-3; 7 bases are a match to TRBD2. Germline CDR1 reads MRHNA; CDR2 reads SNTAGT. V shed 4 bases, J shed 0 bases, and the junction held 4 bases outside the gene matches. This CDR3 region has 15 residues. CDR3 nucleotide sequence: TGTGCCAGCAGTGTTAATAGCGGGAGCACAGATACGCAGTATTTT. It codes for CASSVNSGSTDTQYF.

This clonotype was seen at least ten times. The chain has TRBV12-3 or TRBV12-4 and TRBJ2-7, with 7 nucleotides matching TRBD1. The CDR3 covers 15 residues. The V and J ends lost 5 bases and 2 bases, in that order; junction bases with no gene match: 9. CDR3 in DNA: TGTGCCAGCAGTCCTCAAGGGACAGCAACCTACGAGCAGTACTTC. It is translated as CASSPQGTATYEQYF.